This passage covers 6 T cell receptor beta chains from one sample sequenced in a study of blood T cells in healthy people across ages. A J-beta primer mix and a sample-barcoded 5' primer were used in a second PCR of roughly 6 to 11 cycles. TCRdb used MiXCR to reprocess the 5' RACE reads, holding one entry per CDR3 protein. The sample has about 600,000 distinct CDR3 sequences, 40% to 50% seen once. The specimen was blood. The receptors stem from a man aged 80 or over in good health.

The V and J genes are TRBV6-5 and TRBJ1-6; 10 bases align to TRBD1. CDR3 size: 17 residues. Germline V gives CDR1 MNHEY, CDR2 SVGAGI. The V segment lost 2 bases and the J segment 2 bases; nucleotides outside the gene matches: 3. The CDR3 reads CASSYGTGETYNSPLHF. The CDR3 nucleotides read TGTGCCAGCAGTTACGGGACAGGGGAGACCTATAATTCACCCCTCCACTTT.

In this sample, this clonotype turned up a few times. The chain couples TRBV7-9 to TRBJ2-1; 12 nucleotides match TRBD2. The trim removed 5 bases at V and 7 bases at J, leaving 6 bases unmatched. The CDR3 has 15 residues. Germline V gives CDR1 SEHNR, CDR2 FQNEAQ (reference sequence). In DNA, the CDR3 is TGTGCCAGCAGCACCCCTAGCGGGGGGGTGAATGAGCAGTTCTTC. Its protein is CASSTPSGGVNEQFF.

The DNA of the CDR3 is TGCAGTGCTAGAGATAGGAACAGACGTCAGTTCTTC. Translating it yields CSARDRNRRQFF. The chain carries TRBV20-1 and TRBJ2-1; no reliable D call. CDR1 DFQATT and CDR2 SNEGSKA come from the germline V gene (reference sequence). CDR3 length: 12 amino acids. Trimming shortened V by 0 bases and J by 13 bases, and 13 bases separated the two germline ends.

The table lists this clonotype with a few counts. The genes are TRBV9 and TRBJ2-1, with 7 bases that match TRBD2. The junction had 6 bases not matched to a gene; V was cut back by 3 bases and J by 0 bases. The CDR3 is 16 residues long. Germline V gene lookup returns CDR1 SGDLS and CDR2 YYNGEE. CDR3 DNA sequence: TGTGCCAGCAGCGCCGAAGCGGGACGCTCCTACAATGAGCAGTTCTTC. This codes for CASSAEAGRSYNEQFF.

The chain joins TRBV4-3 to TRBJ2-6; D gene ambiguous. The CDR3 has 21 amino acids. V was cut by 2 bases and J by 0 bases, with 23 bases left in between. Germline loops: CDR1 LGHNA, CDR2 YSLEER. CDR3 sequence reads: CASSQRVTQEGRTSGANVLTF. The CDR3 DNA is TGCGCCAGCAGCCAACGGGTAACGCAGGAAGGCCGTACCTCTGGGGCCAACGTCCTGACTTTC.

As for this clonotype: With a much larger clone just one base away, this may be a read error. CDR3 coding DNA: TGCAGCATTGGGACAGGGGGGCCTTATGGCTACACCTTC. Translated: CSIGTGGPYGYTF. The gene calls are TRBV29-1 and TRBJ1-2; 11 bases line up with TRBD1. V gave up 8 bases and J gave up 5 bases; unmatched junction bases: 7. Germline loops: CDR1 SQVTM, CDR2 ANQGSEA. There are 13 residues in the CDR3.